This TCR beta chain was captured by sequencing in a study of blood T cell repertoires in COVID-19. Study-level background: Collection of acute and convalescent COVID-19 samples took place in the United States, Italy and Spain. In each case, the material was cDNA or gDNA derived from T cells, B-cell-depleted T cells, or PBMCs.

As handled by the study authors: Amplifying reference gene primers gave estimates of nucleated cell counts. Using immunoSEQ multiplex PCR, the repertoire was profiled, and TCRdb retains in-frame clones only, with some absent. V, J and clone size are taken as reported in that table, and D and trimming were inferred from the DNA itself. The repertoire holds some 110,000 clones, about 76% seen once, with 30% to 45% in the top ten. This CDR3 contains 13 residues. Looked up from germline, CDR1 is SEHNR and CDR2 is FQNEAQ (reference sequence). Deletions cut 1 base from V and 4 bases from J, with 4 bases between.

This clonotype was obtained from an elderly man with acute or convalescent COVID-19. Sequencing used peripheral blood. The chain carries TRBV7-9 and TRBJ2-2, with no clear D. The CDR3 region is CASSLVSTGELFF. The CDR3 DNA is TGTGCCAGCAGCTTAGTATCCACCGGGGAGCTGTTTTTT.